This is a list of T cell receptor beta chains from one sample in a study of Graves' ophthalmopathy and Graves' hyperthyroidism. TCRdb re-derived calls from the multiplex PCR reads in MiXCR, one entry per CDR3 protein. The sample includes 900,000 to 1,200,000 distinct CDR3 sequences, roughly 35% of them seen just once. Specimen: peripheral blood or thyroid tissue (not recorded which). The receptors stem from an adult man with Graves' hyperthyroidism. Both conserved end residues are part of each CDR3. The D gene is left open where the match is weak. Size values are once, few and many counts, or a class for expanded clones, and some rows have none.

>TRBV9|few|TRBJ1-1|NA
CASSASGLSTEAFF
TGTGCCAGCAGCGCGTCAGGGTTGAGCACTGAAGCTTTCTTT
>TRBV2|NA|TRBJ1-5|NA
CACSAYQTGSNQPQHF
TGTGCCTGCAGTGCGTACCAGACAGGAAGCAATCAGCCCCAGCATTTT
>TRBV11-2|many|TRBJ2-7|NA
CASSTEGRALEQYF
TGTGCCAGCAGCACCGAGGGCCGAGCTCTCGAGCAGTACTTC
>TRBV24-1|many|TRBJ2-7|NA
CATASGQTYEQYF
TGTGCCACAGCCTCGGGACAAACCTACGAGCAGTACTTC
>TRBV12-3/TRBV12-4|NA|TRBJ2-7|NA
CASSPGRVGYYEQYF
TGTGCCAGCAGTCCTGGCCGGGTCGGTTACTACGAGCAGTACTTC
>TRBV11-2|NA|TRBJ1-6|NA
CASSLRDRISYNSPLHF
TGTGCCAGCAGCTTAAGAGACAGAATCTCCTATAATTCACCCCTCCACTTT
>TRBV7-2|few|TRBJ1-1|NA
CASKVNSGTNTEAFF
TGTGCCAGCAAAGTAAATTCAGGGACCAACACTGAAGCTTTCTTT
>TRBV7-2|NA|TRBJ2-6|NA
CASSSHRLTF
TGTGCCAGCAGCTCCCACCGCCTGACTTTC
>TRBV6-5|NA|TRBJ2-7|TRBD1
CASRSGDRVVEQYF
TGTGCCAGCAGGTCGGGGGACAGGGTGGTCGAGCAGTACTTC
>TRBV7-2|NA|TRBJ2-7|NA
CASSSKIGASEQYF
TGTGCCAGCAGCTCCAAGATTGGGGCATCCGAGCAGTACTTC
>TRBV11-2|once|TRBJ1-5|TRBD1
CASSRDRERQHF
TGTGCCAGCAGCCGAGACAGGGAGCGACAGCATTTT